Below, 25 T cell receptor beta chains from the same sample are listed, as sequenced in a study of blood T cell repertoires in COVID-19. Repertoires were generated with immunoSEQ multiplex PCR, while TCRdb's copy carries only in-frame clones and drops some. The repertoire consists of approximately 300,000 clones, with 80% to 90% occurring once and the leading ten covering approximately 1.2%. Sequencing input: peripheral blood. The source is a woman aged 45-59 years with acute or convalescent COVID-19.

This rearrangement joins TRBV19 to TRBJ1-2, with 7 bases identical to TRBD1. Germline assignment: CDR1 LNHDA and CDR2 SQIVND (reference sequence). Trimming took 5 bases from V and 4 from J; bases not matched to a gene: 22. The CDR3 contains 19 residues. CDR3 region: CASSRQPPSLTGFLYGYTF. As DNA, the CDR3 is TGTGCCAGTAGTCGACAGCCACCCTCCTTGACAGGGTTTCTCTATGGCTACACCTTC.

The chain joins TRBV5-1 to TRBJ2-6; unclear D gene. Germline loops: CDR1 SGHRS, CDR2 YFSETQ. The CDR3 totals 15 residues. The germline V and J ends were trimmed by 2 bases and 0 bases, with 6 bases remaining between them. The CDR3 sequence is CASSLTGSGANVLTF. CDR3 nucleotides: TGCGCCAGCAGCTTAACGGGCTCTGGGGCCAACGTCCTGACTTTC. The whole variable domain, filled in from reference TRBV5-1 and TRBJ2-6, reads KAGVTQTPRYLIKTRGQQVTLSCSPISGHRSVSWYQQTPGQGLQFLFEYFSETQRNKGNFPGRFSGRQFSNSRSEMNVSTLELGDSALYLCASSLTGSGANVLTFGAGSRLTVL.

V usage is TRBV6-5 and J usage is TRBJ1-1; possible D gene TRBD1, 5 bases. Germline CDR1 MNHEY, CDR2 SVGAGI. This CDR3 comprises 14 residues. V was pared by 7 bases and J by 1 base, with 13 bases between. CDR3 coding DNA: TGTGCCAGCAAGGAGGGGCGGGGGAACACTGAAGCTTTCTTT. Its protein is CASKEGRGNTEAFF.

The chain employs TRBV7-2 and TRBJ2-2, with 7 bases matching TRBD2. The CDR3 contains 16 residues. The trim removed 1 base at V and 7 bases at J, leaving 9 bases unmatched. Germline CDR1 and CDR2: SGHTA and FQGNSA. The CDR3 DNA is TGTGCCAGCAGCTTAGGAGGGAGGGGAGAAGGCGGGGAGCTGTTTTTT. Amino acid sequence: CASSLGGRGEGGELFF.

This chain uses TRBV7-9 with TRBJ1-2; D not certain. The CDR3 runs 13 residues. Germline V gives CDR1 SEHNR, CDR2 FQNEAQ (reference sequence). Trimming removed 6 bases at V and 8 bases at J, with 16 bases between. CDR3 protein: CASSPRIPVGYTF. The CDR3 DNA is TGTGCCAGCAGTCCTCGAATACCAGTCGGCTACACCTTC.

This clone was counted a few times. The CDR3 region has the DNA TGTGCCAGCAGCTTGATGGGGACACCTAATACTGGAAACACCATATATTTT. This codes for CASSLMGTPNTGNTIYF. The chain combines TRBV5-4 with TRBJ1-3, with D perhaps matching TRBD1 (6 bases). CDR3 size: 17 residues. The germline V gene has CDR1 SGHNT and CDR2 YYREEE (reference sequence). The V end was cut by 1 base, the J end by 2 bases, with 16 bases between.

This clone was recorded once. V is TRBV2 and J is TRBJ1-1; D is ambiguous. This CDR3 spans 12 amino acids. Trimming cost V 8 bases and J 6 bases, with 13 bases left between them. Germline CDR1 and CDR2: SNHLY and FYNNEI. The CDR3 DNA reads as TGTGCCAGCGGGAGGCGGGAGGCTGAAGCTTTCTTT. Residues: CASGRREAEAFF.

The CDR3 spells CASSIPGQIIYGYTF. DNA for the CDR3: TGTGCCAGTAGTATACCGGGACAGATAATTTATGGCTACACCTTC. The chain is built from TRBV19 and TRBJ1-2, with 7 bases matching TRBD1. The CDR3 spans 15 residues. Germline V gene data show CDR1 as LNHDA and CDR2 as SQIVND (reference sequence). Losses at the gene ends were 2 bases for V and 5 bases for J; bases not matched to a gene: 8.

V and J are TRBV7-9 and TRBJ2-5; a possible D gene is TRBD2 (7 bases). This CDR3 contains 15 residues. The germline CDR1 and CDR2 sequences are SEHNR and FQNEAQ (reference sequence). V was shortened by 0 bases and J by 6 bases, with 14 bases between the two germline ends. CDR3 nucleotides: TGTGCCAGCAGCTTAGCGGGGGGGCCTGAAAAGACCCAGTACTTC. The encoded protein is CASSLAGGPEKTQYF.

This clone was counted between two and nine times. This chain links TRBV5-4 with TRBJ2-1; the match to TRBD2 covers 9 bases. After removal of 0 bases from V and 10 bases from J, the junction contained 8 bases not matched to a gene. Per the germline V gene, CDR1 is SGHNT and CDR2 is YYREEE (reference sequence). The CDR3 consists of 15 residues. This CDR3 is CASSLVGGGAQEQFF. For the CDR3, the DNA is TGTGCCAGCAGCTTGGTGGGCGGGGGGGCCCAGGAGCAGTTCTTC.

V gene TRBV11-2 combines with J gene TRBJ2-2; 9 positions match TRBD1. There are 15 residues in the CDR3. The trim removed 5 bases at V and 3 bases at J, leaving 4 bases unmatched. Germline CDR1 reads SGHAT; CDR2 reads FQNNGV. The CDR3 sequence: CASSPDRGDTGELFF. CDR3 nucleotides: TGTGCCAGCAGCCCAGACAGGGGGGACACCGGGGAGCTGTTTTTT.

V is TRBV28 and J is TRBJ2-2, with 9 nucleotides matching TRBD1. The CDR3 has 14 amino acids. CDR1 is MDHEN, CDR2 SYDVKM, per germline. The V gene end was trimmed by 5 bases and the J gene end by 4 bases; junction bases not matched to a gene: 2. The CDR3 region has the DNA TGTGCCAGCAGTCTGACAGGGGGCACCGGGGAGCTGTTTTTT. Its protein product is CASSLTGGTGELFF.

The chain recombines TRBV6-6 with TRBJ2-2; maybe TRBD1 (5 bases). Germline V gene lookup returns CDR1 MNHNY and CDR2 SVGAGI (reference sequence). With 6 bases removed from V and 6 bases from J, the gap between germline ends came to 14 bases. The CDR3 loop spans 14 amino acids. The CDR3 region has the DNA TGTGCCAGCAGCCAGACAGTTGTTTCCGGGGAGCTGTTTTTT. It translates to CASSQTVVSGELFF.

This clone is a singleton in its sample. The chain recombines TRBV7-2 with TRBJ2-3; tentative D call: TRBD2 (6 bases). This CDR3 has 14 amino acids. V gave up 1 base and J gave up 5 bases, with 10 bases separating them. Germline V gives CDR1 SGHTA, CDR2 FQGNSA. Here the CDR3 reads CASSLGGSGDTQYF. As DNA, the CDR3 is TGTGCCAGCAGCTTAGGGGGTAGCGGAGATACGCAGTATTTT.

V and J are TRBV25-1 and TRBJ1-6, with a weak D call TRBD1 (5 bases). The V end lost 4 bases, the J end lost 3 bases, and 10 bases lay between the germline ends. Looked up from germline, CDR1 is MGHDK and CDR2 is SYGVNS. This CDR3 has 15 amino acids. The CDR3 DNA reads TGTGCCAGCAGTGGTCCAGACAGCTATAATTCACCCCTCCACTTT. Protein product: CASSGPDSYNSPLHF.

The chain couples TRBV5-6 to TRBJ2-5; D possibly corresponds to TRBD2 (7 bases). Germline assignment: CDR1 SGHDT and CDR2 YYEEEE. Trimming removed 4 bases at V and 5 bases at J, with 18 bases between. The CDR3 length is 15 residues. CDR3 residues: CASSPEGGAGETQYF. DNA for the CDR3: TGTGCCAGCAGCCCCGAGGGGGGGGCTGGCGAGACCCAGTACTTC.

CDR3: CASSLGLAYNEQFF. Written as DNA, the CDR3 is TGTGCCAGCAGTTTAGGACTCGCGTACAATGAGCAGTTCTTC. The chain has TRBV5-4 and TRBJ2-1; TRBD2 might be the D (5 bases). This CDR3 has 14 amino acids. Trimming took 5 bases from V and 4 from J, leaving 13 bases between them. Germline V gene sequence: CDR1 SGHNT, CDR2 YYREEE (reference sequence).

The V call is TRBV29-1, the J call TRBJ2-5; the D gene is possibly TRBD1 (5 bases). The germline V gene encodes CDR1 SQVTM and CDR2 ANQGSEA. The CDR3 covers 14 residues. Trimming cost V 4 bases and J 1 base, with 13 bases left between them. In DNA form, the CDR3 reads TGCAGCGTTGGTGCCCAGGGTTTCCAAGAGACCCAGTACTTC. This encodes CSVGAQGFQETQYF. The variable domain in full, with the rest retrieved from reference TRBV29-1 and TRBJ2-5, is SAVISQKPSRDICQRGTSLTIQCQVDSQVTMMFWYRQQPGQSLTLIATANQGSEATYESGFVIDKFPISRPNLTFSTLTVSNMSPEDSSIYLCSVGAQGFQETQYFGPGTRLLVL.

The rearrangement joins TRBV6-5 to TRBJ1-1, with TRBD1 identical over 7 bases. Germline V CDR1 and CDR2: MNHEY, SVGAGI. This CDR3 is built from 14 residues. The J segment lost 5 bases and the V segment lost 2 bases, leaving 5 bases of the junction unmatched. In nucleotides, the CDR3 is TGTGCCAGCAGTTACAGACAGGGTGAGACTGAAGCTTTCTTT. It translates to CASSYRQGETEAFF.

The gene calls are TRBV27 and TRBJ1-4; possibly TRBD1 for D (5 bases). The V and J ends lost 4 bases and 7 bases respectively, with 16 bases between them. Germline V gene data show CDR1 as MNHEY and CDR2 as SMNVEV (reference sequence). The CDR3 contains 15 residues. CDR3 sequence reads: CASSSTGGRGEKLFF. The CDR3 DNA reads TGTGCCAGCAGTTCCACGGGGGGTAGGGGTGAAAAACTGTTTTTT.

This chain connects TRBV29-1 to TRBJ1-4; D perhaps matches TRBD1 (6 bases). This CDR3 is 13 amino acids long. CDR1 SQVTM and CDR2 ANQGSEA come from the germline V gene. V was cut by 5 bases and J by 4 bases, with 11 bases left in between. The CDR3: CSVRTAVNEKLFF. CDR3 nucleotides: TGCAGCGTTAGGACAGCCGTTAATGAAAAACTGTTTTTT.

The chain recombines TRBV7-9 with TRBJ1-2; D is uncertain. This CDR3 comprises 15 residues. Germline V gene data show CDR1 as SEHNR and CDR2 as FQNEAQ (reference sequence). Deletions cut 0 bases from V and 3 bases from J, with 11 bases between. CDR3 nucleotides: TGTGCCAGCAGCTTAGCGGGCTCTGGTTACTATGGCTACACCTTC. Its protein product is CASSLAGSGYYGYTF.

The V gene is TRBV6-5, the J gene TRBJ1-2; maybe TRBD1 (5 bases). The CDR3 runs 15 residues. The V end lost 2 bases, the J end lost 2 bases, and 12 bases lay between the germline ends. The germline V gene encodes CDR1 MNHEY and CDR2 SVGAGI. The CDR3 sequence is CASSYVAQGNYGYTF. The CDR3 coding sequence is TGTGCCAGCAGTTACGTGGCCCAGGGCAACTATGGCTACACCTTC.

V is TRBV6-6 and J is TRBJ2-3; 7 bases fit TRBD2. The CDR3 is 16 amino acids. Germline-derived CDR1 and CDR2 are MNHNY and SVGAGI (reference sequence). V shed 2 bases, J shed 4 bases, and the junction held 9 bases outside the gene matches. CDR3 nucleotide sequence: TGTGCCAGCAGTTACGACCCCCCGGGGGGTCCAGATACGCAGTATTTT. Protein sequence: CASSYDPPGGPDTQYF.

This clone was seen a handful of times. The chain carries TRBV20-1 and TRBJ1-6; TRBD1 is a possible D gene (5 bases). The V and J ends lost 0 bases and 15 bases respectively, with 9 bases between them. Looked up from germline, CDR1 is DFQATT and CDR2 is SNEGSKA (reference sequence). CDR3 size: 11 residues. The CDR3 nucleotides read TGCAGTGCTAGAGAAGGGGTGGGCCTCCACTTT. This encodes CSAREGVGLHF.